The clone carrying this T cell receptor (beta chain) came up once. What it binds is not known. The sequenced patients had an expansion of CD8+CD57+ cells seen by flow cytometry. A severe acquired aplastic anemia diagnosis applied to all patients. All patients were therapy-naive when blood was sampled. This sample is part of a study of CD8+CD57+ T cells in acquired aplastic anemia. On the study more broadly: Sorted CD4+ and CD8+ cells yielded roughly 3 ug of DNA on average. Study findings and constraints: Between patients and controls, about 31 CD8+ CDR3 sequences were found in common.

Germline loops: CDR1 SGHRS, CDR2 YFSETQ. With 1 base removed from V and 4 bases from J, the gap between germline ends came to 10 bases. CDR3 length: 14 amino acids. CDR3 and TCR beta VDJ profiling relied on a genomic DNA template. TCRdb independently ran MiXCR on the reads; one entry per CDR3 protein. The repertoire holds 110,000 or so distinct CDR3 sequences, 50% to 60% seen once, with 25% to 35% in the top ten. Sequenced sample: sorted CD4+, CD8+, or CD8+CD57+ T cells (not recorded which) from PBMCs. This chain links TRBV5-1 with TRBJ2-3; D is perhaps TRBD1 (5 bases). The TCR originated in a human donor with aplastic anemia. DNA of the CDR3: TGCGCCAGCAGCTTGAAAGGGGTCCCAGATACGCAGTATTTT. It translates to CASSLKGVPDTQYF.